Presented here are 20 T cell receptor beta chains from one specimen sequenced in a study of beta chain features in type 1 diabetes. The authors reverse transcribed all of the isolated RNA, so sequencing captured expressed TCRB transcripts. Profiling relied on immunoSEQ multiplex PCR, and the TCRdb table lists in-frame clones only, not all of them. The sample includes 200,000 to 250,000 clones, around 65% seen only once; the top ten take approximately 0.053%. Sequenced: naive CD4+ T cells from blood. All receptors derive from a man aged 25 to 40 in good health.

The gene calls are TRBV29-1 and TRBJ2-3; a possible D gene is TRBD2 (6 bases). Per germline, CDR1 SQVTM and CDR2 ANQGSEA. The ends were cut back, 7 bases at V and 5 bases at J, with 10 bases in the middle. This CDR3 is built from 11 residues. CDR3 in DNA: TGCAGCGCTGGAGGGGTAGATACGCAGTATTTT. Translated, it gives CSAGGVDTQYF.

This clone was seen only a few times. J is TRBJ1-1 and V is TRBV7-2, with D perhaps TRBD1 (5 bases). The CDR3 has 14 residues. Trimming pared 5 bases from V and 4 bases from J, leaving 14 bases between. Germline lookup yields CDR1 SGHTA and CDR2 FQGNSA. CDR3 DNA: TGTGCCAGCAGCCGGGGCGCGAGCGGCACTGAAGCTTTCTTT. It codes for CASSRGASGTEAFF.

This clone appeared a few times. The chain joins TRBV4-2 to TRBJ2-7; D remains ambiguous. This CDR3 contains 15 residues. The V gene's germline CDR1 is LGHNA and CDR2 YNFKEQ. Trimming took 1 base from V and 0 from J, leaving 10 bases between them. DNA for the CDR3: TGTGCCAGCAGCCAAGCCGGGCTCCCCTCCTACGAGCAGTACTTC. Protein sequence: CASSQAGLPSYEQYF.

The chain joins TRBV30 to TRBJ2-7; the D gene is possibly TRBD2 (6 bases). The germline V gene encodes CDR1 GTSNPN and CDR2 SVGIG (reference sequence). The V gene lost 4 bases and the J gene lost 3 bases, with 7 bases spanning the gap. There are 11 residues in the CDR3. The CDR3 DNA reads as TGTGCCTGGACTAGCGTCTACGAGCAGTACTTC. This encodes CAWTSVYEQYF.

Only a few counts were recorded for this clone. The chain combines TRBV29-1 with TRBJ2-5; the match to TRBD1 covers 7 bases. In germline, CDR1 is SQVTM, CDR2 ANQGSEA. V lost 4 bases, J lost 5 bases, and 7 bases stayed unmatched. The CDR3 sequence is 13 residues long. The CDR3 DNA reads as TGCAGCGTTGGGCAAACAGGGGTGGAGACCCAGTACTTC. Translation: CSVGQTGVETQYF.

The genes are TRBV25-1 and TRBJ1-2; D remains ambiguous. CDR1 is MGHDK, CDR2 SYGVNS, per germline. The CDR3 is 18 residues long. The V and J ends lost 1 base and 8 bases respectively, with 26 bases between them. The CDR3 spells CASSECILDRWGVRGYTF. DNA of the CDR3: TGTGCCAGCAGTGAATGTATATTGGACCGCTGGGGTGTAAGGGGCTACACCTTC.

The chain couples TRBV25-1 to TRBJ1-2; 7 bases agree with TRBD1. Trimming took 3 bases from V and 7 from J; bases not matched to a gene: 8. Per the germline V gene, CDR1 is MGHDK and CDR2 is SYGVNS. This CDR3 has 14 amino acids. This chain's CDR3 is CASSDDRVGTGYTF. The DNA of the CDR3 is TGTGCCAGCAGTGATGACAGGGTGGGGACTGGCTACACCTTC.

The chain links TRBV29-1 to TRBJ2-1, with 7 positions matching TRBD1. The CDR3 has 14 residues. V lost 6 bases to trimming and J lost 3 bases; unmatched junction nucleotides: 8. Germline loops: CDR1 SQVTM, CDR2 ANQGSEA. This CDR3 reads CSVRDRVVYNEQFF. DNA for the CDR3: TGCAGCGTCCGAGACAGGGTGGTCTACAATGAGCAGTTCTTC.

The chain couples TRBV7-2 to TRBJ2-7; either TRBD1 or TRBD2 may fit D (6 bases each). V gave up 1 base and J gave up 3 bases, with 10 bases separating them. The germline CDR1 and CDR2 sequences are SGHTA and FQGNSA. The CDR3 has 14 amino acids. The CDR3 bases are TGTGCCAGCAGCTTAGACGGGGGCGGCTACGAGCAGTACTTC. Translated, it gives CASSLDGGGYEQYF.

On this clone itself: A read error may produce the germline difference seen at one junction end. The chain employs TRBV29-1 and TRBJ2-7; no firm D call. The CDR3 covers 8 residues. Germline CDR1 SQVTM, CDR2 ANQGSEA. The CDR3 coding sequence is TGCAGCGTTGAAGACTCTAACTTC. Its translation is CSVEDSNF.

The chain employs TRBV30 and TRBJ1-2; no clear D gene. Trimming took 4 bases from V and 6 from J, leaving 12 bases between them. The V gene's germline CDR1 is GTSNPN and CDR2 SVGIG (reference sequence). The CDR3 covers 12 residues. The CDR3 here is CAWTRLRDGYTF. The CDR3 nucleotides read TGTGCCTGGACTAGACTTAGGGATGGCTACACCTTC.

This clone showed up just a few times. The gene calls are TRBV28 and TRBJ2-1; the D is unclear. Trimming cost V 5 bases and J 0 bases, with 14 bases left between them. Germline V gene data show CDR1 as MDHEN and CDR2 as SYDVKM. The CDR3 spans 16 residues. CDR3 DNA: TGTGCCAGCAGTATCCCGGCAACACACTCCTACAATGAGCAGTTCTTC. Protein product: CASSIPATHSYNEQFF.

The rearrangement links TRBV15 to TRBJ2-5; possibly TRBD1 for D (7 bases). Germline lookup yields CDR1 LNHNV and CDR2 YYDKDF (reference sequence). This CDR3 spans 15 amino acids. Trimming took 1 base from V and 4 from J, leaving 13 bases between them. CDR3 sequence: CATSRGNRGGETQYF. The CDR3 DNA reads TGTGCCACCAGCAGAGGAAACAGGGGAGGAGAGACCCAGTACTTC.

The CDR3 DNA follows: TGTGCCAGCAGCAACCGGCTAGCGGGAGAAACAGATACGCAGTATTTT. Protein sequence: CASSNRLAGETDTQYF. This sequence joins TRBV7-2 and TRBJ2-3; TRBD2 matches at 10 bases. CDR3 length equals 16 residues. Per the germline V gene, CDR1 is SGHTA and CDR2 is FQGNSA. After removal of 5 bases from V and 3 bases from J, the junction contained 8 bases not matched to a gene.

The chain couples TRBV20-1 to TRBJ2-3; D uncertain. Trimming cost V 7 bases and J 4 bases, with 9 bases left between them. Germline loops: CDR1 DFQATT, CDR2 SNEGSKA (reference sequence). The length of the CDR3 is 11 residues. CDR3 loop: CSGYIADTQYF. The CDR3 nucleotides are TGCAGTGGATATATAGCAGATACGCAGTATTTT.

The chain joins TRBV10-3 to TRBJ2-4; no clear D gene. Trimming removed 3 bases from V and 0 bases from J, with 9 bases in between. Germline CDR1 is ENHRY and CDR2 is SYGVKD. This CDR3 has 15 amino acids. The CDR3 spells CAISDGLLAKNIQYF. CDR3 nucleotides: TGTGCCATCAGTGATGGTCTACTAGCCAAAAACATTCAGTACTTC.

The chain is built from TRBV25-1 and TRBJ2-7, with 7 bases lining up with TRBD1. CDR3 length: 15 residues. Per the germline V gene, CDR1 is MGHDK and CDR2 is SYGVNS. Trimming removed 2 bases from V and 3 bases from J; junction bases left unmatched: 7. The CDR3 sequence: CASSEGGTGDYEQYF. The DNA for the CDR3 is TGTGCCAGCAGTGAAGGGGGTACAGGGGACTACGAGCAGTACTTC.

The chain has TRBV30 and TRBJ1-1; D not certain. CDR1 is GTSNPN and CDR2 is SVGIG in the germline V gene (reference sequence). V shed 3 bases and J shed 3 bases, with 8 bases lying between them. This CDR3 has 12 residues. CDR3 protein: CAWRSPDTEAFF. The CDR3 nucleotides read TGTGCCTGGAGATCCCCAGACACTGAAGCTTTCTTT.

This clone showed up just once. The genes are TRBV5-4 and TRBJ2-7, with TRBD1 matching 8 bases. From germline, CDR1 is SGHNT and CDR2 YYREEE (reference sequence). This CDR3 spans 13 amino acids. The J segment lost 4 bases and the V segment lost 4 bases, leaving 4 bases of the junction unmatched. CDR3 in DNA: TGTGCCAGCAGCCTACAGGGGGAGTACGAGCAGTACTTC. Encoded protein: CASSLQGEYEQYF.

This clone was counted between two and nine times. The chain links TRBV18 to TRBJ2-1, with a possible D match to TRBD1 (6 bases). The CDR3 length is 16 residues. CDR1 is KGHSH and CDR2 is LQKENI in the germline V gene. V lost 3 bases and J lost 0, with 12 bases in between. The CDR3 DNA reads TGTGCCAGCTCACCCCCCTCAGGGGCCTCCTACAATGAGCAGTTCTTC. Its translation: CASSPPSGASYNEQFF.